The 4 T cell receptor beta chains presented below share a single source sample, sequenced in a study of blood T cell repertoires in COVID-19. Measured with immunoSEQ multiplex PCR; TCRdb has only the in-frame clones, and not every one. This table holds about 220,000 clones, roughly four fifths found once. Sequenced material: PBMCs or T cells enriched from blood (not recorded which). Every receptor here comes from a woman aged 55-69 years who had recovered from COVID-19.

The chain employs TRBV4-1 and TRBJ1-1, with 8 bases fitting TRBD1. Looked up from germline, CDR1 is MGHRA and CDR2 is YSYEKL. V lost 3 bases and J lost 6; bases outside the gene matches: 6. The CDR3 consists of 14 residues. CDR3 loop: CASSHPGQGPEAFF. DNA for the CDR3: TGCGCCAGCAGCCACCCCGGACAGGGACCTGAAGCTTTCTTT.

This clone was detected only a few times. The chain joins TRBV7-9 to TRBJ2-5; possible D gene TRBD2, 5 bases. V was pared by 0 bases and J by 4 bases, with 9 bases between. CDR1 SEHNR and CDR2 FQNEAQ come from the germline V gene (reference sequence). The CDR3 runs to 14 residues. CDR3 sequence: CASSLAWAGETQYF. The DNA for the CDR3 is TGTGCCAGCAGCTTAGCGTGGGCGGGAGAGACCCAGTACTTC.

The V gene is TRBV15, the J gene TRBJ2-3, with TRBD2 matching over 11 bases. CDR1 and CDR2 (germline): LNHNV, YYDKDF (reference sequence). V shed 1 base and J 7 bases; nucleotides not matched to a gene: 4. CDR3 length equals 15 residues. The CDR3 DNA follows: TGTGCCACCAGCAGAGGGGGACTAGCGGAACATACGCAGTATTTT. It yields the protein CATSRGGLAEHTQYF.

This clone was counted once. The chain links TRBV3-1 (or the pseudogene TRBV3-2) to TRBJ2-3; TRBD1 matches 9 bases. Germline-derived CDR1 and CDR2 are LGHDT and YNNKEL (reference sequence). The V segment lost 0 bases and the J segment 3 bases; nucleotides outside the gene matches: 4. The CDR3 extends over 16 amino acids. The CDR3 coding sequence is TGTGCCAGCAGCCAAGAACAGGGGGCGAGAACAGATACGCAGTATTTT. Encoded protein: CASSQEQGARTDTQYF.